The 18 T cell receptor beta chains below all came from one sample that was sequenced in a study of blood T cell repertoires in COVID-19 (dated by TCRdb to the early 2020s). Library construction relied on the immunoSEQ multiplex PCR assay. In TCRdb, the immuneACCESS table is reduced to in-frame sequences with V and J assigned. These tables do not hold every clone; where another copy was compared, an unresolved V gene accounts for under half, and the others remain unexplained. This sample comprises some 370,000 clones, 80% to 90% of them detected only once. The ten largest clones represent more than 1% of the sample. Material: peripheral blood. The receptors here all came from a man aged 35-49 years with acute or convalescent COVID-19.

This chain links TRBV5-1 with TRBJ2-7; no definite D call. The CDR3 extends over 15 amino acids. Between the trimmed V and J ends, which lost 0 bases and 7 bases, there was a span of 17 bases. Germline V CDR1 and CDR2: SGHRS, YFSETQ. The CDR3: CASSLGLALRIEQYF. Written as DNA, the CDR3 is TGCGCCAGCAGCTTGGGGCTTGCCCTTCGAATAGAGCAGTACTTC.

The J gene is TRBJ2-2, the V gene TRBV7-2; 7 nucleotides agree with TRBD1. CDR3 size: 14 residues. After removal of 5 bases from V and 6 bases from J, the junction contained 6 bases not matched to a gene. The germline gives CDR1 SGHTA, CDR2 FQGNSA. The CDR3 here is CASSATGIAGELFF. CDR3 bases: TGTGCCAGCAGCGCGACAGGGATCGCCGGGGAGCTGTTTTTT.

The chain uses TRBV15 and TRBJ2-7, with D possibly matching TRBD2 (6 bases). The CDR3 spans 13 residues. Germline assignment: CDR1 LNHNV and CDR2 YYDKDF (reference sequence). Trimming removed 0 bases at V and 7 bases at J, with 10 bases between. The CDR3 sequence is CATSRDWRGEQYF. DNA for the CDR3: TGTGCCACCAGCAGAGATTGGAGGGGTGAGCAGTACTTC.

This clone has a single count. The genes are TRBV5-1 and TRBJ2-2; 7 nucleotides line up with TRBD2. Germline trimming cut 2 bases from V and 7 bases from J; bases unmatched to any gene: 14. The CDR3 extends over 17 amino acids. Germline loops: CDR1 SGHRS, CDR2 YFSETQ. The DNA for the CDR3 is TGCGCCAGCAGCTTTTGGGCCGGCGGGAGAGAGGGCGGGGAGCTGTTTTTT. Protein: CASSFWAGGREGGELFF. The full variable domain, completed using reference TRBV5-1 and TRBJ2-2, is KAGVTQTPRYLIKTRGQQVTLSCSPISGHRSVSWYQQTPGQGLQFLFEYFSETQRNKGNFPGRFSGRQFSNSRSEMNVSTLELGDSALYLCASSFWAGGREGGELFFGEGSRLTVL.

The DNA of the CDR3 is TGTGCCAGCAGCCCTTTGAACACTGAAGCTTTCTTT. As protein: CASSPLNTEAFF. The gene calls are TRBV3-1 (or the pseudogene TRBV3-2) and TRBJ1-1, with D hard to call. The CDR3 spans 12 residues. Germline CDR1 is LGHDT and CDR2 is YNNKEL (reference sequence). The V gene lost 4 bases and the J gene lost 0 bases, with 3 bases spanning the gap.

This clone appeared a few times. The chain's CDR3 is CASSPNRGDQPQHF. For the CDR3, the DNA is TGTGCCAGCTCACCTAACAGGGGTGACCAGCCCCAGCATTTT. The chain is built from TRBV18 and TRBJ1-5; TRBD1 matches 7 bases. Germline values: CDR1 KGHSH, CDR2 LQKENI. J gave up 7 bases and V 3 bases, and 6 bases lay outside the gene matches. The CDR3 extends over 14 amino acids.

The rearrangement links TRBV28 to TRBJ1-4; no reliable D call. The V gene's germline CDR1 is MDHEN and CDR2 SYDVKM. V shed 7 bases and J shed 10 bases, with 19 bases lying between them. There are 14 residues in the CDR3. CDR3 DNA: TGTGCCAGCACCCTTGGGTTTGAGGTCGGAAAACTGTTTTTT. It specifies CASTLGFEVGKLFF.

The chain employs TRBV7-8 and TRBJ1-1; D not resolved. Germline V CDR1 and CDR2: SGHVS, FQNEAQ. The CDR3 consists of 13 residues. V shed 0 bases and J shed 5 bases, with 7 bases lying between them. CDR3 amino acids: CASSLATGTEAFF. CDR3 bases: TGTGCCAGCAGCTTAGCAACCGGGACTGAAGCTTTCTTT.

The J gene is TRBJ1-2, the V gene TRBV4-1, with a possible D match to TRBD1 (5 bases). The CDR3 totals 12 residues. CDR1 is MGHRA, CDR2 YSYEKL, per germline. Trimming pared 5 bases from V and 8 bases from J, leaving 12 bases between. Here the CDR3 reads CASSVQGQGYTF. The CDR3 region has the DNA TGCGCCAGCAGCGTCCAGGGTCAGGGCTACACCTTC.

V usage is TRBV3-1 (or the pseudogene TRBV3-2) and J usage is TRBJ2-1; D is ambiguous. Trimming pared 0 bases from V and 6 bases from J, leaving 18 bases between. Germline loops: CDR1 LGHDT, CDR2 YNNKEL (reference sequence). The CDR3 has 17 residues. In DNA, the CDR3 is TGTGCCAGCAGCCAAGATCGATCTTGGGCAGGCATCAATGAGCAGTTCTTC. Its translation is CASSQDRSWAGINEQFF.

The V call is TRBV6-5, the J call TRBJ2-2; D may be TRBD1 (6 bases). Germline V gene sequence: CDR1 MNHEY, CDR2 SVGAGI. The CDR3 has 15 residues. Trimming left V 6 bases short and J 7 bases short, with 18 bases between. The CDR3 bases are TGTGCCAGCAGCCTTGAAGGGGGTGACAGCGGGGAGCTGTTTTTT. Translation gives CASSLEGGDSGELFF.

The chain joins TRBV19 to TRBJ1-4; no reliable D call. Trimming stripped 9 bases from V and 8 bases from J, with 19 bases between. Germline loops: CDR1 LNHDA, CDR2 SQIVND (reference sequence). The CDR3 loop spans 14 amino acids. CDR3 in DNA: TGTGCCAGCTCCCTCCGGGGAGGAAACGAAAAACTGTTTTTT. Encoded protein: CASSLRGGNEKLFF. Full variable domain (outside the CDR3, taken from reference TRBV19 and TRBJ1-4): DGGITQSPKYLFRKEGQNVTLSCEQNLNHDAMYWYRQDPGQGLRLIYYSQIVNDFQKGDIAEGYSVSREKKESFPLTVTSAQKNPTAFYLCASSLRGGNEKLFFGSGTQLSVL.

The J gene is TRBJ1-4, the V gene TRBV5-1, with D perhaps matching TRBD1 (6 bases). The V and J ends lost 2 bases and 8 bases respectively, with 13 bases between them. CDR1 is SGHRS, CDR2 YFSETQ, per germline. CDR3 length: 14 residues. CDR3 coding DNA: TGCGCCAGCAGCTTACAGGGCAATAGGGAAAAACTGTTTTTT. Translation: CASSLQGNREKLFF.

The chain links TRBV5-1 to TRBJ2-3; no firm D call. V lost 4 bases and J lost 4, with 10 bases in between. CDR3 length: 13 amino acids. Germline CDR1 is SGHRS and CDR2 is YFSETQ. This chain's CDR3 is CASSQDIPDTQYF. The CDR3 DNA reads as TGCGCCAGCAGCCAGGATATCCCAGATACGCAGTATTTT.

This rearrangement joins TRBV10-3 to TRBJ2-7; D perhaps matches TRBD2 (6 bases). The V end was cut by 0 bases, the J end by 2 bases, with 8 bases between. The CDR3 totals 14 residues. Germline lookup yields CDR1 ENHRY and CDR2 SYGVKD. The CDR3 loop reads CAISESTRPYEQYF. The DNA for the CDR3 is TGTGCCATCAGTGAGTCGACTAGACCCTACGAGCAGTACTTC.

The chain joins TRBV7-2 to TRBJ1-2, with a weak D call TRBD1 (5 bases). CDR3 length: 15 amino acids. The germline CDR1 and CDR2 sequences are SGHTA and FQGNSA. Trimming shortened V by 5 bases and J by 4 bases, and 17 bases separated the two germline ends. The CDR3 nucleotides are TGTGCCAGCAGCCTTGCAGGGCGCTCAGTCTATGGCTACACCTTC. This translates into CASSLAGRSVYGYTF.

The rearrangement links TRBV7-9 to TRBJ1-5, with 10 bases matching TRBD1. J was trimmed by 6 bases and V by 5 bases; bases with no gene match: 13. Germline-derived CDR1 and CDR2 are SEHNR and FQNEAQ (reference sequence). The length of the CDR3 is 17 residues. Here the CDR3 reads CASSGDKGQGGSQPQHF. Here the CDR3 DNA reads TGTGCCAGCAGCGGAGACAAAGGACAGGGGGGGAGTCAGCCCCAGCATTTT.

The chain combines TRBV5-4 with TRBJ2-5; 12 nucleotides agree with TRBD2. V was pared by 4 bases and J by 5 bases, with 0 bases of the junction left unmatched. Per germline, CDR1 SGHNT and CDR2 YYREEE (reference sequence). The CDR3 runs to 13 residues. This CDR3 is CASSTSGGETQYF. Written as DNA, the CDR3 is TGTGCCAGCAGCACTAGCGGGGGGGAGACCCAGTACTTC.